These 25 T cell receptor beta chains share one sample of origin, sequenced in a study of T cell repertoires in cytomegalovirus infection (dated by TCRdb to the late 2010s). Antigens for these TCRs are unknown. The sequencer was an Illumina HiSeq 1500. TCRdb handled the public reads itself, with Q25 trimming in fastp and clone calling in MiXCR, and kept productive beta chains. Rows are unified per CDR3 protein, each entry keeping the most common DNA and genes. This sample is represented by a few hundred thousand distinct CDR3 sequences; 40% of them were singletons. Of the sample, 48% falls within the top ten clones. The treatment or condition label for this specimen denotes: in vitro stimulation with specific CMV peptide epitopes to enrich CMV-specific T cells. The specimen comprised cultured PBMCs, sampled from culture after CMV antigen stimulation. The receptors were gathered from a human donor in good health (CMV status not recorded). Some clones in this sample may be carry-over from other donors' samples.

The chain links TRBV11-1 to TRBJ2-7; the match to TRBD1 covers 10 bases. V lost 3 bases to trimming and J lost 3 bases; unmatched junction nucleotides: 8. CDR1 is SGHAT, CDR2 FQDESV, per germline (reference sequence). This CDR3 is 16 amino acids long. The CDR3 protein is CASSLKRGTGVYEQYF. The CDR3 bases are TGTGCCAGCAGCTTGAAGCGAGGGACAGGGGTCTACGAGCAGTACTTC.

In its sample, this clonotype was seen many times. The chain links TRBV19 to TRBJ2-3; D unresolved. The CDR3 covers 12 residues. The ends were cut back, 3 bases at V and 4 bases at J, with 5 bases in the middle. Germline-derived CDR1 and CDR2 are LNHDA and SQIVND (reference sequence). CDR3 amino acids: CASSIVSDTQYF. The CDR3, as DNA: TGTGCCAGTAGTATTGTGTCAGATACGCAGTATTTT.

This rearrangement joins TRBV6-6 to TRBJ1-2; D may be TRBD1 (5 bases). V was trimmed by 4 bases and J by 7 bases, leaving 13 bases between them. CDR3 size: 13 residues. CDR1 and CDR2 (germline): MNHNY, SVGAGI (reference sequence). CDR3 sequence reads: CASSWAGSSGYTF. The CDR3 DNA reads as TGTGCCAGCAGTTGGGCAGGGAGCTCTGGCTACACCTTC.

A note on this clonotype: Possible read error: a much larger clone is one base away. The V gene is TRBV7-6, the J gene TRBJ2-7; tentative D call: TRBD1 (6 bases). V lost 5 bases to trimming and J lost 3 bases, with 11 bases between them. The CDR3 length is 13 residues. Germline CDR1 reads SGHVS; CDR2 reads FNYEAQ. CDR3 coding DNA: TGTGCCAGCAGCCCGGACAGAAACTACGAGCAGTACTTC. It encodes CASSPDRNYEQYF.

The chain combines TRBV7-6 with TRBJ2-3, with D hard to call. CDR3 length: 18 amino acids. Germline V CDR1 and CDR2: SGHVS, FNYEAQ. Trimming removed 8 bases at V and 1 base at J, with 25 bases between. CDR3 sequence (DNA): TGTGCCAGCGCACCTACAGAGTTTGATATCGGCGGCACAGATACGCAGTATTTT. The encoded protein is CASAPTEFDIGGTDTQYF.

The genes are TRBV7-2 and TRBJ2-7; D possibly uses TRBD1 or TRBD2 (5 bases each). This CDR3 spans 16 amino acids. The germline gives CDR1 SGHTA, CDR2 FQGNSA. V was trimmed by 4 bases and J by 0 bases, leaving 16 bases between them. The CDR3 is CASSYTWDPSSYEQYF. For the CDR3, the DNA is TGTGCCAGCAGCTACACTTGGGACCCGAGCTCCTACGAGCAGTACTTC. Variable domain in full (rest from reference TRBV7-2 and TRBJ2-7): GAGVSQSPSNKVTEKGKDVELRCDPISGHTALYWYRQSLGQGLEFLIYFQGNSAPDKSGLPSDRFSAERTGGSVSTLTIQRTQQEDSAVYLCASSYTWDPSSYEQYFGPGTRLTVT.

The chain joins TRBV7-9 to TRBJ2-7, with D possibly being TRBD1 (6 bases). V lost 5 bases and J 2 bases, leaving 19 bases between the germline ends. The CDR3 totals 16 residues. CDR1 SEHNR and CDR2 FQNEAQ come from the germline V gene (reference sequence). CDR3 protein: CASSTPYRDRPYEQYF. CDR3 coding DNA: TGTGCCAGCAGCACACCCTACAGGGACCGGCCCTACGAGCAGTACTTC.

This sequence joins TRBV7-4 and TRBJ2-2; possibly TRBD1 for D (6 bases). Trimming took 5 bases from V and 4 from J, leaving 14 bases between them. The germline CDR1 and CDR2 sequences are SGHVT and SQSDAQ. The CDR3 has 15 residues. CDR3 nucleotide sequence: TGTGCCAGCAGCATCCGGGACACCGTCACCGGGGAGCTGTTTTTT. As protein: CASSIRDTVTGELFF.

The chain is built from TRBV10-3 and TRBJ2-3, with a weak D call TRBD1 (6 bases). The CDR3 has 15 amino acids. The V gene's germline CDR1 is ENHRY and CDR2 SYGVKD. Deletions cut 10 bases from V and 0 bases from J, with 17 bases between. The CDR3: CATNRDNPSTDTQYF. The CDR3 DNA follows: TGTGCCACCAATCGGGACAACCCTAGCACAGATACGCAGTATTTT.

This clonotype was counted a few times. This chain links TRBV7-9 with TRBJ1-2; tentative D call: TRBD1 (6 bases). The CDR3 loop spans 15 amino acids. Germline CDR1 SEHNR, CDR2 FQNEAQ (reference sequence). V lost 5 bases and J 4 bases, leaving 17 bases between the germline ends. CDR3 residues: CASSPRPGGPYGYTF. Written as DNA, the CDR3 is TGTGCCAGCAGCCCGAGGCCGGGGGGCCCCTATGGCTACACCTTC.

This sequence joins TRBV5-3 and TRBJ2-1; 12 bases are shared with TRBD2. TRBV5-3 is an ORF, with its function uncertain. Trimming at V came to 8 bases and at J to 7 bases, leaving 10 bases not matched to a gene. The CDR3 sequence is 15 residues long. CDR3 nucleotide sequence: TGTGCCAGCAGCCAACTAGCGGGAGGACGAAATGAGCAGTTCTTC. It encodes CASSQLAGGRNEQFF.

The V and J genes are TRBV7-8 and TRBJ2-2; D uncertain. The CDR3 has 13 amino acids. CDR1 is SGHVS, CDR2 FQNEAQ, per germline. The V gene lost 5 bases and the J gene lost 7 bases, with 11 bases spanning the gap. DNA of the CDR3: TGTGCCAGCAGCCGGGCGAGCGTCGGGGAGCTGTTTTTT. It specifies CASSRASVGELFF.

This sequence joins TRBV7-2 and TRBJ2-2; 9 nucleotides match TRBD2. The CDR3 extends over 15 amino acids. Germline trimming cut 3 bases from V and 8 bases from J; bases unmatched to any gene: 7. Looked up from germline, CDR1 is SGHTA and CDR2 is FQGNSA. CDR3: CASSLALAGWGELFF. CDR3 in DNA: TGTGCCAGCAGCTTGGCACTAGCGGGCTGGGGGGAGCTGTTTTTT.

The gene calls are TRBV7-6 and TRBJ1-2; 7 bases are a match to TRBD1. The CDR3 sequence is 16 residues long. Germline V gene lookup returns CDR1 SGHVS and CDR2 FNYEAQ. V shed 4 bases, J shed 3 bases, and the junction held 11 bases outside the gene matches. This CDR3 is CASSSSPDRPYYGYTF. As DNA, the CDR3 is TGTGCCAGCAGCTCCTCCCCGGACAGGCCTTACTATGGCTACACCTTC.

This clonotype has only a few counts. This chain joins TRBV20-1 and TRBJ1-5, with D possibly TRBD1 on 5 matching bases. The V end was cut by 0 bases, the J end by 4 bases, with 16 bases between. The germline V gene encodes CDR1 DFQATT and CDR2 SNEGSKA (reference sequence). This CDR3 has 16 amino acids. The CDR3 protein is CSARDGSPGVNQPQHF. The CDR3 nucleotides read TGCAGTGCTAGAGATGGGTCGCCGGGGGTAAATCAGCCCCAGCATTTT.

V gene TRBV20-1 combines with J gene TRBJ1-1; D is unresolved. V lost 0 bases to trimming and J lost 0 bases, with 8 bases between them. The CDR3 is 14 residues long. Germline V gene data show CDR1 as DFQATT and CDR2 as SNEGSKA (reference sequence). CDR3 sequence reads: CSARDRGVNTEAFF. CDR3 coding DNA: TGCAGTGCTAGAGATCGCGGAGTGAACACTGAAGCTTTCTTT.

This chain connects TRBV2 to TRBJ2-1, with 8 bases matching TRBD2. V lost 1 base to trimming and J lost 4 bases; unmatched junction nucleotides: 3. Germline CDR1 and CDR2: SNHLY and FYNNEI. This CDR3 comprises 15 residues. This CDR3 reads CASSEVLAGYNEQFF. CDR3 bases: TGTGCCAGCAGTGAAGTATTAGCGGGATACAATGAGCAGTTCTTC.

This clonotype was picked up a small number of times. This chain links TRBV27 with TRBJ2-1, with D possibly being TRBD2 (6 bases). Germline V gives CDR1 MNHEY, CDR2 SMNVEV (reference sequence). This CDR3 has 11 residues. The V end lost 7 bases, the J end lost 9 bases, and 10 bases lay between the germline ends. In nucleotides, the CDR3 is TGTGCCAGCACGGGAGCGTCTGAGCAGTTCTTC. Translation: CASTGASEQFF.

V usage is TRBV12-3 or TRBV12-4 and J usage is TRBJ1-5; D call uncertain. The CDR3 is 14 residues long. Trimming pared 5 bases from V and 0 bases from J, leaving 8 bases between. This chain's CDR3 is CASSPDHSNQPQHF. CDR3 bases: TGTGCCAGCAGTCCGGACCATAGCAATCAGCCCCAGCATTTT.

V gene TRBV6-6 combines with J gene TRBJ2-7, with D perhaps TRBD2 (5 bases). Germline CDR1 reads MNHNY; CDR2 reads SVGAGI (reference sequence). This CDR3 contains 13 residues. Between the trimmed V and J ends, which lost 5 bases and 4 bases, there was a span of 12 bases. The DNA for the CDR3 is TGTGCCAGCAGTAAAAGCGGAGAATACGAGCAGTACTTC. Amino acid sequence: CASSKSGEYEQYF.

V is TRBV4-1 and J is TRBJ1-2; the D gene is possibly TRBD1 (5 bases). Germline assignment: CDR1 MGHRA and CDR2 YSYEKL. The length of the CDR3 is 16 residues. V was pared by 4 bases and J by 0 bases, with 15 bases between. The CDR3 loop reads CASSPQGGRSNYGYTF. In DNA form, the CDR3 reads TGCGCCAGCAGCCCCCAGGGTGGCAGGTCTAACTATGGCTACACCTTC.

The J gene is TRBJ1-2, the V gene TRBV6-8; tentatively, D is TRBD1 (6 bases). Germline V lookup: CDR1 MNHGY, CDR2 SAAAGT. The CDR3 runs to 13 residues. Trimming took off 2 bases at V and 6 bases at J, with 10 bases between the two ends. This chain's CDR3 is CASSYLPGDGYTF. In DNA, the CDR3 is TGTGCCAGCAGTTACCTGCCAGGGGATGGCTACACCTTC.

A few counts support this clonotype. The chain recombines TRBV4-1 with TRBJ2-5, with 8 bases aligning to TRBD2. CDR3 length: 14 amino acids. V dropped 4 bases and J dropped 6; count of bases not matched to a gene: 7. Germline V gene data show CDR1 as MGHRA and CDR2 as YSYEKL. CDR3 in DNA: TGCGCCAGCAGCCTCCCGGGGGGGCGGAAGACCCAGTACTTC. Its protein is CASSLPGGRKTQYF.

In its sample, this clonotype was seen many times. The chain is built from TRBV7-2 and TRBJ2-5, with a weak D call TRBD1 (6 bases). Germline V gene sequence: CDR1 SGHTA, CDR2 FQGNSA. V dropped 2 bases and J dropped 5 bases, with 9 bases sitting between them. The CDR3 runs to 13 residues. In nucleotides, the CDR3 is TGTGCCAGCAGCTTATGGGGGCAGGAGACCCAGTACTTC. This sequence encodes CASSLWGQETQYF.

For this clonotype: Germline and junction disagree at one end, which may indicate a read error. This rearrangement joins TRBV12-3 or TRBV12-4 to TRBJ1-1, with D possibly TRBD1 on 6 matching bases. This CDR3 spans 11 amino acids. CDR3 bases: TGTGCCAGCAGTTTTTTCCAGGGGCTAAGCTTT. This gives the protein CASSFFQGLSF.